The clone carrying this T cell receptor (beta chain) was detected ten times or more. Antigen unknown. The V gene end was trimmed by 3 bases and the J gene end by 5 bases; junction bases not matched to a gene: 8. Germline CDR1 and CDR2: DFQATT and SNEGSKA (reference sequence). The CDR3 runs 14 residues. This sample is part of a study of T cells in Graves' hyperthyroidism and ophthalmopathy. Study context: Any treatment followed the collection of peripheral blood at initial diagnosis. Points from the study as a whole: Blood also held most thyroid clonotypes expanded beyond 0.001. Ophthalmopathy was model-predicted a median roughly six months pre-onset.

Amplified TCR beta CDR3 regions derived from RNA transcripts. First-round RT-PCR with HTBI primers amplified the TCR CDR3 region. TCRdb analysed the multiplex PCR reads with MiXCR anew, one entry per CDR3 protein. The sample consists of a few hundred thousand distinct CDR3 sequences, roughly 15% of them appearing once. The cohort's ophthalmopathy patients, a group with duration under 3 months, had a Clinical Activity Score of at least 3 and a NOSPECS grade of at least 4. Material for sequencing was blood. The chain couples TRBV20-1 to TRBJ2-3, with TRBD2 identical over 7 bases. This sequence originates from a woman between 35 and 50 years old with Graves' ophthalmopathy. The DNA of the CDR3 is TGCAGTGCTAGTCTGGCGGCGGGGGTAGATACGCAGTATTTT. This sequence encodes CSASLAAGVDTQYF.